This is a list of T cell receptor beta chains from one sample in a study of CD4 T cells in relation to SARS-CoV-2 and coronaviruses. Assay: immunoSEQ multiplex PCR; the TCRdb copy retains only in-frame clones and omits some. This table has tens of thousands of clones, more than 85% appearing once. Input material: naive CD4+ T cells from PBMCs. The receptors shown here come from a human donor in good health. Both conserved end residues are part of each CDR3.

j_gene: TRBJ2-2; v_gene: TRBV18; len: 18; CDR3aa: CASSQQKDRAPLTGELFF
j_gene: TRBJ2-1; v_gene: TRBV5-4; len: 11; CDR3aa: CASSGGFREFF
j_gene: TRBJ1-3; v_gene: TRBV4-1; len: 18; CDR3aa: CASGLRDSESSSGNTIYF
j_gene: TRBJ2-2; v_gene: TRBV2; len: 16; CDR3aa: CASSNRGRPNTGELFF
j_gene: TRBJ2-2; v_gene: TRBV5-1; len: 15; CDR3aa: CASSIQGDNTGELFF
j_gene: TRBJ2-1; v_gene: TRBV19; len: 16; CDR3aa: CASSSTSGSYYNEQFF
j_gene: TRBJ1-3; v_gene: TRBV11-2; len: 15; CDR3aa: CASSLGQGSGNTIYF
j_gene: TRBJ2-1; v_gene: TRBV5-1; len: 15; CDR3aa: CASSKGLAVDGEQFF
j_gene: TRBJ2-1; v_gene: TRBV10-3; len: 15; CDR3aa: CAISESDYSYNEQFF
j_gene: TRBJ1-1; v_gene: TRBV6-1; len: 13; CDR3aa: CASSEGMNTEAFF
j_gene: TRBJ1-4; v_gene: TRBV5-1; len: 15; CDR3aa: CASSPWGQGTEKLFF
j_gene: TRBJ1-6; v_gene: TRBV19; len: 12; CDR3aa: CASRSTGSPLHF
j_gene: TRBJ2-3; v_gene: TRBV6-5; len: 16; CDR3aa: CASSSPGLGGTDTQYF
j_gene: TRBJ1-2; v_gene: TRBV19; len: 17; CDR3aa: CASSPLSGWTVNYGYTF
j_gene: TRBJ2-3; v_gene: TRBV11-3; len: 16; CDR3aa: CASSHGLAESTDTQYF
j_gene: TRBJ2-5; v_gene: TRBV28; len: 14; CDR3aa: CASSPERGEETQYF
j_gene: TRBJ2-5; v_gene: TRBV18; len: 14; CDR3aa: CASSLDSFLETQYF
j_gene: TRBJ2-5; v_gene: TRBV19; len: 16; CDR3aa: CASSIGLAGGGETQYF
j_gene: TRBJ2-3; v_gene: TRBV18; len: 16; CDR3aa: CASSPPSVEGPDTQYF
j_gene: TRBJ2-6; v_gene: TRBV6-6; len: 15; CDR3aa: CARGVRVSGANVLTF
j_gene: TRBJ1-4; v_gene: TRBV28; len: 14; CDR3aa: CASSREVASEKLFF
j_gene: TRBJ2-5; v_gene: TRBV29-1; len: 14; CDR3aa: CSVEPSRVSETQYF
j_gene: TRBJ2-1; v_gene: TRBV2; len: 14; CDR3aa: CASSGQTFYNEQFF
j_gene: TRBJ1-3; v_gene: TRBV6-2/TRBV6-3; len: 14; CDR3aa: CASSPVRPGNTIYF
j_gene: TRBJ1-3; v_gene: TRBV5-4; len: 17; CDR3aa: CASSQGPPKSSGNTIYF
j_gene: TRBJ2-2; v_gene: TRBV5-1; len: 14; CDR3aa: CASSLGEYTGELFF
j_gene: TRBJ2-7; v_gene: TRBV3-1/TRBV3-2; len: 18; CDR3aa: CASSRTGTRITDSYEQYF
j_gene: TRBJ2-1; v_gene: TRBV9; len: 12; CDR3aa: CASSGLAERKFF
j_gene: TRBJ2-7; v_gene: TRBV29-1; len: 13; CDR3aa: CSVGQPSSYEQYF
j_gene: TRBJ1-1; v_gene: TRBV24-1; len: 15; CDR3aa: CATSESGDLNTEAFF
j_gene: TRBJ2-7; v_gene: TRBV5-1; len: 14; CDR3aa: CASRPNLGSYEQYF
j_gene: TRBJ2-7; v_gene: TRBV5-1; len: 15; CDR3aa: CASSLGQGRHYEQYF
j_gene: TRBJ2-1; v_gene: TRBV30; len: 13; CDR3aa: CAWSGEGGNEQFF
j_gene: TRBJ2-3; v_gene: TRBV5-1; len: 16; CDR3aa: CASSPRRGSSGDTQYF
j_gene: TRBJ1-2; v_gene: TRBV5-4; len: 14; CDR3aa: CASSLKQGNYGYTF
j_gene: TRBJ1-4; v_gene: TRBV6-6; len: 18; CDR3aa: CASSPGQFRVATNEKLFF
j_gene: TRBJ2-7; v_gene: TRBV3-1/TRBV3-2; len: 18; CDR3aa: CASSLGGGGGLSSYEQYF
j_gene: TRBJ1-2; v_gene: TRBV15; len: 13; CDR3aa: CATSVEDVYGYTF
j_gene: TRBJ2-5; v_gene: TRBV5-4; len: 16; CDR3aa: CASSQTGGGNQETQYF
j_gene: TRBJ2-6; v_gene: TRBV14; len: 18; CDR3aa: CASSPLGKGRSGANVLTF
j_gene: TRBJ2-7; v_gene: TRBV5-1; len: 13; CDR3aa: CASSLGQLYEQYF
j_gene: TRBJ2-7; v_gene: TRBV5-4; len: 15; CDR3aa: CASSPMTSGGSEQYF
j_gene: TRBJ2-3; v_gene: TRBV19; len: 14; CDR3aa: CASSIPAGTDTQYF
j_gene: TRBJ2-7; v_gene: TRBV20-1; len: 11; CDR3aa: CSASRDYEQYF
j_gene: TRBJ2-2; v_gene: TRBV6-6; len: 16; CDR3aa: CASSRGQGWNTGELFF
j_gene: TRBJ2-3; v_gene: TRBV28; len: 16; CDR3aa: CASSPLGVTRGDTQYF
j_gene: TRBJ2-3; v_gene: TRBV9; len: 17; CDR3aa: CASNFGGGTPSTDTQYF
j_gene: TRBJ1-1; v_gene: TRBV18; len: 16; CDR3aa: CASSPTPERTNTEAFF
j_gene: TRBJ1-2; v_gene: TRBV14; len: 13; CDR3aa: CASSQGPGYGYTF
j_gene: TRBJ2-7; v_gene: TRBV5-1; len: 20; CDR3aa: CASSLAPAGGPLKSMFEQYF